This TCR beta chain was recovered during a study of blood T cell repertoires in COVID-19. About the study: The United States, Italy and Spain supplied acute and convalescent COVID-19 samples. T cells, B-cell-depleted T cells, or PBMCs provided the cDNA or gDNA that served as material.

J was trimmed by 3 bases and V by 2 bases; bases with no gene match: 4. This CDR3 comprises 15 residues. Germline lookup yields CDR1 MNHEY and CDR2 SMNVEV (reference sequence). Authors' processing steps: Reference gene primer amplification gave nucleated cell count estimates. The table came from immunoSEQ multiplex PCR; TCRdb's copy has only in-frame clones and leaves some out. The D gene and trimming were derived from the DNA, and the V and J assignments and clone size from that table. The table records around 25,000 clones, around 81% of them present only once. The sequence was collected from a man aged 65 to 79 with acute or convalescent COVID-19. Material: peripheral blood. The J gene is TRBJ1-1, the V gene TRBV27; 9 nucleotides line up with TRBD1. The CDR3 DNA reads TGTGCCAGCAGTTTAAGACAGGGGGGGGACACTGAAGCTTTCTTT. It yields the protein CASSLRQGGDTEAFF.